The entry below gives a single T cell receptor (beta chain) sequence along with its context. Its antigen is as yet unknown. PCR employed 60 Vbeta and 13 Jbeta primers. In the original analysis: Some 11 million of the 60 million to 80 million unique TCR beta chains counted in a later analysis were shared. Sequenced by immunoSEQ multiplex PCR; TCRdb stores in-frame clones only, minus some. D and trimming come from the DNA, and the V and J calls and clone size come from that table. The sample has some 180,000 clones, around 82% seen once. This entry is derived from a study of cytomegalovirus exposure and HLA in healthy donors. For the study at large: Assignment to the Caucasian-associated ancestry cluster applied to approximately 80% of the approximately 400 genotyped donors.

The CDR3 has 19 amino acids. CDR1 is SGHTS and CDR2 is YDEGEE in the germline V gene. J was trimmed by 1 base and V by 4 bases; bases with no gene match: 19. Study outcomes and limitations: In an earlier analysis, productive rearrangement rates for most beta V segments clustered near 87% or 30%.

The sequence came from a woman aged 25 to 39 in good health and CMV-seropositive. The rearrangement links TRBV5-8 to TRBJ2-7; 8 bases are a match to TRBD1. Sequencing was performed on PBMCs. The CDR3 coding sequence is TGTGCCAGCAGCGCCCCCCCGTGGCAGGGGGCAAGGAGATCCTACGAGCAGTACTTC. This gives the protein CASSAPPWQGARRSYEQYF.